This T cell receptor beta chain appears in the sequencing data of a study of Ad26.COV2.S vaccination and SARS-CoV-2 variants. General study points: Those who received the vaccine showed greater spike-specific TCR breadth than those given placebo. The analyses of TCR breadth and depth may have understated the size of total T cell responses. The authors reported substantial breadth in spike-specific CD8+ and CD4+ T cell responses after vaccination.

The length of the CDR3 is 16 residues. J was trimmed by 3 bases and V by 1 base; bases with no gene match: 9. Germline V gene data show CDR1 as MNHEY and CDR2 as SVGEGT. Profiling relied on immunoSEQ multiplex PCR, and the TCRdb table lists in-frame clones only, not all of them. The table has about 350,000 clones, roughly 90% seen once; the top ten hold around 6.4%. Documented treatment: roughly 19 received Ad26.COV2.S at low or high dose, single or two shots; a few received placebo; per-sample allocation not given. Sampling was performed 63 days after the first vaccine or placebo injection. Vaccination used an Ad26 vector expressing Wuhan-strain SARS-CoV-2 spike. With regard to this clone: Its specificity is unknown.

The chain is built from TRBV6-2 or TRBV6-3 and TRBJ2-7, with 7 nucleotides matching TRBD1. This clonotype was obtained from a person between 18 and 65 years old who received the Ad26.COV2.S COVID-19 vaccine or a placebo. The input for sequencing was peripheral blood, taken in a trial of Ad26.COV2.S vaccine versus placebo. The CDR3 sequence is CASSYFDRVGGYEQYF. The CDR3 nucleotides are TGTGCCAGCAGTTACTTCGACAGGGTAGGAGGCTACGAGCAGTACTTC.